This T cell receptor beta chain was sequenced in a study of T cell responses to AZD1222 COVID-19 vaccine (dated by TCRdb to the early 2020s). Regarding the study in general: TCR sequencing covered 233 trial participants: some 210 given two doses of AZD1222 and 26 given two doses of MenACWY control vaccine. Trial participants were enrolled by age into subgroups of 18-55, 56-69 and 70-plus years, and around 150, 28 and 57 TCR-sequenced participants, respectively, were included in these subgroups.

About this clone: Its antigen has not been determined. Nothing much larger sits one base from this clone, and base qualities are not available.

Looking up the germline V gene yields CDR1 SGHTA and CDR2 FQGNSA. From the cysteine up to the phenylalanine, the CDR3 has a length of 14 residues. This entry keeps only the CDR3 DNA: 42 bases, framed from base 1. Cut back by 2 bases and 5 bases, the V and J ends lie 9 bases apart. The time point label of this sample denotes: about 28 days (+/-7) after the second vaccine dose. Because spike-specific TCR depth and breadth did not differ between the two schedules, AZD1222 recipients who got a second dose at roughly 4 weeks were pooled with those who got a second dose at roughly 12 weeks. Vaccinee samples were obtained from the UK trials COV001 and COV002, which included a single-blind randomized controlled phase 2/3 trial of AZD1222 (ChAdOx1 nCoV-19) in healthy adults. For TCRbeta chain sequencing, PBMC samples from trial participants were taken at day 0 and at day 28 after the second dose. The study at large found these results: Spike-specific TCR breadth and depth rose significantly after two AZD1222 doses compared with day 0 and with MenACWY recipients. Participants were mostly white British, with more females than males. The authors suggested clonal diversity may have been underestimated. The whole spike protein was spanned by vaccine-associated CD4 TCRs, and dominant responses were seen in regions 160-218 and 743-854. Conclusions about previously exposed vaccinees are limited because only six or seven AZD1222 recipients were SARS-CoV-2 seropositive at baseline. Nearly half of unique spike-specific TCRs reportedly recognized epitopes outside regions mutated in the B.1.351 and B.1.1.7 variants. Because no day 14 peak-response samples were available, repertoires were characterized only after the peak T cell response. In the small 56-69-year group, the increase in depth fell short of significance, most likely because of low power.

The CDR3 regions of human TCRbeta chains were analyzed by immunosequencing. On the study's bioinformatics: TCRs in the repertoires were compared against a reference library of SARS-CoV-2-specific TCRs that had been generated with the MIRA antigen-specificity platform. Breadth was defined as the fraction of unique TCRs that were SARS-CoV-2-associated. Depth was defined as the fraction of total T cells that were SARS-CoV-2-associated. Each spike-specific TCR was assigned to its reactive spike region and to a CD4 or CD8 class using the MIRA data. Log10-transformed breadth and depth values were compared by one-way ANOVA with Sidak's multiple comparisons tests. The table comes from immuneACCESS by way of TCRdb, which keeps in-frame sequences with V and J called. Part of the clones is missing from these tables; in studies checked, under half for an unresolved V gene and the rest for unknown reasons. Clone size and the V and J calls come from that table; the DNA yielded D and trimming. Counted in this sample were approximately 170,000 clones; around 90% of them appeared once. The ten largest clones represent roughly 0.98% of the sample.

The rearranged segments are TRBV7-2 and TRBJ2-2; a tentative D call is TRBD1 (6 bases match). Sequenced here: peripheral blood, sampled 28 days after the second AZD1222 dose. This TCR was sampled from an adult who received the AZD1222 COVID-19 vaccine. CDR3 loop: CASSLTGQTGELFF. At the DNA level, the sequence is TGTGCCAGCAGCTTAACAGGGCAGACCGGGGAGCTGTTTTTT.